This is a list of T cell receptor beta chains from one sample in a study of cytomegalovirus exposure and HLA in healthy donors. Measured with immunoSEQ multiplex PCR; TCRdb has only the in-frame clones, and not every one. The table lists about 95,000 clones, around 85% of them singletons. Sequencing was carried out using PBMCs. Receptors originate from a man between 18 and 29 years old in good health and CMV-seropositive. CDR3s include the opening cysteine and the closing phenylalanine or tryptophan. The order of the fields is V gene, J gene, CDR3 length, clone size, D gene, CDR3 DNA, CDR3 protein. A D gene is named only where the DNA matches it firmly. Clone size, where shown, is once, few, many, or a class for clones that have expanded.

V gene: TRBV5-1
J gene: TRBJ2-3
CDR3 length: 17
clone size: -
D gene: -
CDR3 DNA: TGCGCCAGCAGCTTCTCTCTAGGGGGGGGAGACACAGATACGCAGTATTTT
CDR3 protein: CASSFSLGGGDTDTQYF

V gene: TRBV6-5
J gene: TRBJ1-2
CDR3 length: 15
clone size: few
D gene: TRBD1
CDR3 DNA: TGTGCCAGCTCCCATGCCGGGACAGTCGCCTATGGCTACACCTTC
CDR3 protein: CASSHAGTVAYGYTF

V gene: TRBV5-1
J gene: TRBJ2-5
CDR3 length: 13
clone size: -
D gene: TRBD1
CDR3 DNA: TGCGCCAGCAGCTCGGGACAGCAAGAGACCCAGTACTTC
CDR3 protein: CASSSGQQETQYF

V gene: TRBV6-1
J gene: TRBJ1-5
CDR3 length: 11
clone size: -
D gene: -
CDR3 DNA: TGTGCCAGCAGCTCCGGACAGCACCAGCATTTT
CDR3 protein: CASSSGQHQHF

V gene: TRBV6-1
J gene: TRBJ2-5
CDR3 length: 14
clone size: -
D gene: -
CDR3 DNA: TGTGCCAGCAGTTCAGGGGACGGCCAAGAGACCCAGTACTTC
CDR3 protein: CASSSGDGQETQYF

V gene: TRBV2
J gene: TRBJ1-3
CDR3 length: 13
clone size: -
D gene: TRBD1
CDR3 DNA: TGTGCCAGCGAAGGGGACAGGCTGGACACCATATATTTT
CDR3 protein: CASEGDRLDTIYF

V gene: TRBV11-2
J gene: TRBJ1-1
CDR3 length: 14
clone size: -
D gene: TRBD1
CDR3 DNA: TGTGCCAGCAGCTCACTGACAGGGATCACTGAAGCTTTCTTT
CDR3 protein: CASSSLTGITEAFF

V gene: TRBV28
J gene: TRBJ2-7
CDR3 length: 16
clone size: -
D gene: TRBD2
CDR3 DNA: TGTGCCAGCAGTTCTACGACTAGCGGGGGATTATACGAGCAGTACTTC
CDR3 protein: CASSSTTSGGLYEQYF

V gene: TRBV5-6
J gene: TRBJ1-5
CDR3 length: 16
clone size: -
D gene: -
CDR3 DNA: TGTGCCAGCAGCTTCACCGGTTTTTTCAGCAATCAGCCCCAGCATTTT
CDR3 protein: CASSFTGFFSNQPQHF

V gene: TRBV6-5
J gene: TRBJ1-2
CDR3 length: 15
clone size: -
D gene: -
CDR3 DNA: TGTGCCAGCAGCCAGACAGGACAGCCTAACTATGGCTACACCTTC
CDR3 protein: CASSQTGQPNYGYTF

V gene: TRBV7-6
J gene: TRBJ1-1
CDR3 length: 14
clone size: -
D gene: -
CDR3 DNA: TGTGCCAGCAGCTTAGCGGGGGGAAACACTGAAGCTTTCTTT
CDR3 protein: CASSLAGGNTEAFF

V gene: TRBV7-9
J gene: TRBJ2-1
CDR3 length: 15
clone size: -
D gene: TRBD2
CDR3 DNA: TGTGCCAGCACCCCGACTAGCGGGAGATACAATGAGCAGTTCTTC
CDR3 protein: CASTPTSGRYNEQFF

V gene: TRBV4-1
J gene: TRBJ2-7
CDR3 length: 13
clone size: few
D gene: TRBD1
CDR3 DNA: TGCGCCAGCAGCTCGGGACAGGGATACGAGCAGTACTTC
CDR3 protein: CASSSGQGYEQYF

V gene: TRBV19
J gene: TRBJ2-5
CDR3 length: 14
clone size: -
D gene: -
CDR3 DNA: TGTGCCAGTAGTAGGGGACAACCGCAAGAGACCCAGTACTTC
CDR3 protein: CASSRGQPQETQYF

V gene: TRBV19
J gene: TRBJ1-2
CDR3 length: 11
clone size: -
D gene: -
CDR3 DNA: TGTGCCAGTAACACACAGGGCGAGGGAACCTTC
CDR3 protein: CASNTQGEGTF

V gene: TRBV19
J gene: TRBJ2-2
CDR3 length: 14
clone size: few
D gene: -
CDR3 DNA: TGTGCCAGTAGCAGGGGAATGAACACCGGGGAGCTGTTTTTT
CDR3 protein: CASSRGMNTGELFF

V gene: TRBV5-1
J gene: TRBJ2-1
CDR3 length: 18
clone size: -
D gene: TRBD2
CDR3 DNA: TGCGCCAGCAGCCTTCGACCCCCGGGACTAGGAGAGTCCCATGAGCAGTTCTTC
CDR3 protein: CASSLRPPGLGESHEQFF

V gene: TRBV6-5
J gene: TRBJ1-4
CDR3 length: 12
clone size: once
D gene: -
CDR3 DNA: TGTGCCAGCGGGCTGGGCTCTGAAAAACTGTTTTTT
CDR3 protein: CASGLGSEKLFF

V gene: TRBV25-1
J gene: TRBJ2-1
CDR3 length: 16
clone size: -
D gene: -
CDR3 DNA: TGTGCCAGCAGTGTTGACCCGGGAGAGCTACACAATGAGCAGTTCTTC
CDR3 protein: CASSVDPGELHNEQFF

V gene: TRBV29-1
J gene: TRBJ1-1
CDR3 length: 13
clone size: -
D gene: -
CDR3 DNA: TGCAGCGTTGCTCGGACAGATAACACTGAAGCTTTCTTT
CDR3 protein: CSVARTDNTEAFF

V gene: TRBV29-1
J gene: TRBJ1-2
CDR3 length: 14
clone size: once
D gene: -
CDR3 DNA: TGCAGCGTTGAAGATCCCGGGGAAGGCTATGGCTACACCTTC
CDR3 protein: CSVEDPGEGYGYTF

V gene: TRBV13
J gene: TRBJ2-7
CDR3 length: 15
clone size: -
D gene: TRBD2
CDR3 DNA: TGTGCCAGCAGCTCTCGGACTAGCGGGATCTACGAGCAGTACTTC
CDR3 protein: CASSSRTSGIYEQYF

V gene: TRBV5-1
J gene: TRBJ1-1
CDR3 length: 14
clone size: -
D gene: -
CDR3 DNA: TGCGCCAGCAGCTTAACTACAGGGAACACTGAAGCTTTCTTT
CDR3 protein: CASSLTTGNTEAFF

V gene: TRBV7-7
J gene: TRBJ2-2
CDR3 length: 11
clone size: -
D gene: -
CDR3 DNA: TGTGCCAGCAGCTCAACCGGGGAGCTGTTTTTT
CDR3 protein: CASSSTGELFF

V gene: TRBV7-9
J gene: TRBJ2-4
CDR3 length: 17
clone size: once
D gene: TRBD1
CDR3 DNA: TGTGCCAGCAGCTCGGGGACAGGGAAGCGTAATGAAAACATTCAGTACTTC
CDR3 protein: CASSSGTGKRNENIQYF

V gene: TRBV4-1
J gene: TRBJ2-6
CDR3 length: 16
clone size: -
D gene: -
CDR3 DNA: TGCGCCAGCAGCCAAGTCCTCGGCTCTGGGGCCAACGTCCTGACTTTC
CDR3 protein: CASSQVLGSGANVLTF

V gene: TRBV27
J gene: TRBJ2-7
CDR3 length: 15
clone size: -
D gene: -
CDR3 DNA: TGTGCCAGCAGTTTAGTTCGGGAAACGGCCTACGAGCAGTACTTC
CDR3 protein: CASSLVRETAYEQYF

V gene: TRBV6-4
J gene: TRBJ2-3
CDR3 length: 15
clone size: medium-sized
D gene: TRBD2
CDR3 DNA: TGTGCCAGCAGCGCGACTAGCGGGAGCACAGATACGCAGTATTTT
CDR3 protein: CASSATSGSTDTQYF

V gene: TRBV5-1
J gene: TRBJ1-1
CDR3 length: 15
clone size: -
D gene: TRBD1
CDR3 DNA: TGCGCCAGCAGCCTATCCGGGACAGCAAACACTGAAGCTTTCTTT
CDR3 protein: CASSLSGTANTEAFF

V gene: TRBV14
J gene: TRBJ2-7
CDR3 length: 13
clone size: -
D gene: TRBD1
CDR3 DNA: TGTGCCAGCAGCCAGGACAGGTTTTACGAGCAGTACTTC
CDR3 protein: CASSQDRFYEQYF

V gene: TRBV5-4
J gene: TRBJ1-1
CDR3 length: 15
clone size: -
D gene: -
CDR3 DNA: TGTGCCAGCCACGGCGGGGGGGTTGATGGTACTGAAGCTTTCTTT
CDR3 protein: CASHGGGVDGTEAFF

V gene: TRBV30
J gene: TRBJ1-5
CDR3 length: 13
clone size: few
D gene: TRBD1
CDR3 DNA: TGTGCCTGGACAGGGGGCGCGAATCAGCCCCAGCATTTT
CDR3 protein: CAWTGGANQPQHF

V gene: TRBV7-9
J gene: TRBJ1-2
CDR3 length: 15
clone size: -
D gene: -
CDR3 DNA: TGTGCCAGCAGCTTAAATCCCGACAGGAAGTATGGCTACACCTTC
CDR3 protein: CASSLNPDRKYGYTF

V gene: TRBV28
J gene: TRBJ2-1
CDR3 length: 16
clone size: -
D gene: -
CDR3 DNA: TGTGCCAGCAACCGGGTCGGGGAATCAAGCTACAATGAGCAGTTCTTC
CDR3 protein: CASNRVGESSYNEQFF

V gene: TRBV9
J gene: TRBJ1-4
CDR3 length: 16
clone size: -
D gene: -
CDR3 DNA: TGTGCCAGCAGCGTAGGCGGGGCCCCAACTAATGAAAAACTGTTTTTT
CDR3 protein: CASSVGGAPTNEKLFF

V gene: TRBV27
J gene: TRBJ2-5
CDR3 length: 14
clone size: -
D gene: TRBD1
CDR3 DNA: TGTGCCAGCAGTCCCGGACAGGGTTTGGAGACCCAGTACTTC
CDR3 protein: CASSPGQGLETQYF

V gene: TRBV30
J gene: TRBJ1-2
CDR3 length: 13
clone size: -
D gene: -
CDR3 DNA: TGTGCCTGGGGGCGCGCGTCTAACTATGGCTACACCTTC
CDR3 protein: CAWGRASNYGYTF

V gene: TRBV7-9
J gene: TRBJ2-1
CDR3 length: 16
clone size: -
D gene: TRBD2
CDR3 DNA: TGTGCCAGCAGCCCCACGGGGGCGGGAGGCCCCCTTGAGCAGTTCTTC
CDR3 protein: CASSPTGAGGPLEQFF

V gene: TRBV6-4
J gene: TRBJ2-1
CDR3 length: 15
clone size: medium-sized
D gene: -
CDR3 DNA: TGTGCCAGCAGTGAGGGAGCGGGCTCCTACAATGAGCAGTTCTTC
CDR3 protein: CASSEGAGSYNEQFF

V gene: TRBV5-5
J gene: TRBJ1-1
CDR3 length: 14
clone size: -
D gene: TRBD1
CDR3 DNA: TGTGCCAGCAGCCCAGGGACAGCCAACACTGAAGCTTTCTTT
CDR3 protein: CASSPGTANTEAFF

V gene: TRBV7-2
J gene: TRBJ1-3
CDR3 length: 15
clone size: -
D gene: TRBD1
CDR3 DNA: TGTGCCAGCAGCTTAGTAGGGGGCGCTGGAAACACCATATATTTT
CDR3 protein: CASSLVGGAGNTIYF

V gene: TRBV25-1
J gene: TRBJ2-1
CDR3 length: 15
clone size: once
D gene: TRBD2
CDR3 DNA: TGTGCCAGCACCCCCTCGACTAGCGGGAGCGATGAGCAGTTCTTC
CDR3 protein: CASTPSTSGSDEQFF

V gene: TRBV11-3
J gene: TRBJ2-1
CDR3 length: 15
clone size: -
D gene: TRBD2
CDR3 DNA: TGTGCCAGCAGACCGGGACTAGGACGTTACAATGAGCAGTTCTTC
CDR3 protein: CASRPGLGRYNEQFF

V gene: TRBV5-1
J gene: TRBJ2-2
CDR3 length: 15
clone size: -
D gene: TRBD2
CDR3 DNA: TGCGCCAGCAGTACCGGGACTAGCGGCACCGGGGAGCTGTTTTTT
CDR3 protein: CASSTGTSGTGELFF

V gene: TRBV9
J gene: TRBJ2-1
CDR3 length: 16
clone size: -
D gene: TRBD2
CDR3 DNA: TGTGCCAGCAGCGTAGAACTAGCGGGATCCTACAATGAGCAGTTCTTC
CDR3 protein: CASSVELAGSYNEQFF

V gene: TRBV6-6
J gene: TRBJ2-7
CDR3 length: 15
clone size: -
D gene: TRBD1
CDR3 DNA: TGTGCCAGCAGTTACATTGGGACAGGGGAGTACGAGCAGTACTTC
CDR3 protein: CASSYIGTGEYEQYF

V gene: TRBV5-1
J gene: TRBJ1-1
CDR3 length: 14
clone size: -
D gene: -
CDR3 DNA: TGCGCCAGCAGCTTGGACGGGGGGAGTACTGAAGCTTTCTTT
CDR3 protein: CASSLDGGSTEAFF

V gene: TRBV5-5
J gene: TRBJ2-7
CDR3 length: 16
clone size: -
D gene: -
CDR3 DNA: TGTGCCAGCAGCTTGATGGTAGGACGGCGGGCCTACGAGCAGTACTTC
CDR3 protein: CASSLMVGRRAYEQYF

V gene: TRBV5-4
J gene: TRBJ2-3
CDR3 length: 15
clone size: -
D gene: TRBD1
CDR3 DNA: TGTGCCAGCAGCGCCCGGGACAGGGGTGCAGATACGCAGTATTTT
CDR3 protein: CASSARDRGADTQYF

V gene: TRBV5-1
J gene: TRBJ2-3
CDR3 length: 14
clone size: -
D gene: TRBD1
CDR3 DNA: TGCGCCAGCAGGGAGACAGGGGTTGCAGATACGCAGTATTTT
CDR3 protein: CASRETGVADTQYF

V gene: TRBV6-6
J gene: TRBJ1-1
CDR3 length: 13
clone size: once
D gene: -
CDR3 DNA: TGTGCCAGCAGTTCTGGGGGCGGGACTGAAGCTTTCTTT
CDR3 protein: CASSSGGGTEAFF

V gene: TRBV11-2
J gene: TRBJ2-7
CDR3 length: 18
clone size: -
D gene: TRBD2
CDR3 DNA: TGTGCCAGCAGTCCCATTAATAGCGGGAGGGCCAAAGCCTACGAGCAGTACTTC
CDR3 protein: CASSPINSGRAKAYEQYF